The 32 T cell receptor beta chains given below trace back to one sample, sequenced in a study of identical twins. TCRdb ran MiXCR on the 5' RACE reads and lists one entry per CDR3 protein. Of 1,800,000 or so distinct CDR3 sequences listed, less than 35% are singletons. The sequencing input was cord blood. The receptors originated from a newborn girl in good health.

This clonotype was detected a few times. The CDR3: CSARILAEGTDTQYF. For the CDR3, the DNA is TGCAGTGCCCGGATACTAGCGGAGGGCACAGATACGCAGTATTTT. The chain carries TRBV20-1 and TRBJ2-3, with TRBD2 matching 8 bases. The ends lost 6 bases at V and 1 base at J; junction bases unmatched: 9. Germline V lookup: CDR1 DFQATT, CDR2 SNEGSKA (reference sequence). The CDR3 length is 15 residues.

This clonotype has more than one count but fewer than ten. This rearrangement joins TRBV5-1 to TRBJ2-1, with 7 bases aligning to TRBD2. Looked up from germline, CDR1 is SGHRS and CDR2 is YFSETQ. The CDR3 consists of 17 residues. V shed 2 bases and J 5 bases; nucleotides not matched to a gene: 13. The CDR3 protein is CASSFGVGEGLDNEQFF. DNA of the CDR3: TGCGCCAGCAGCTTTGGCGTTGGGGAGGGCCTGGACAATGAGCAGTTCTTC.

In its sample, this clonotype was seen many times. The rearrangement uses TRBV10-3 and TRBJ2-1, with 8 bases lining up with TRBD1. The CDR3 extends over 15 amino acids. The V gene end was trimmed by 7 bases and the J gene end by 8 bases; junction bases not matched to a gene: 13. In germline, CDR1 is ENHRY, CDR2 SYGVKD. CDR3 sequence: CAITDRGGQFDEQFF. DNA of the CDR3: TGTGCCATCACCGACAGGGGAGGACAGTTCGATGAGCAGTTCTTC.

DNA for the CDR3: TGTGCCAGCAGCCATTCGCGGGCGGGCACAGATACGCAGTATTTT. It specifies CASSHSRAGTDTQYF. This chain connects TRBV7-9 to TRBJ2-3; D might be TRBD2 (5 bases). The V end was cut by 5 bases, the J end by 1 base, with 13 bases between. The CDR3 consists of 15 residues. The germline V gene has CDR1 SEHNR and CDR2 FQNEAQ (reference sequence).

This clonotype has more than one count but fewer than ten. J is TRBJ1-2 and V is TRBV12-3 or TRBV12-4, with a weak D call TRBD1 (6 bases). The CDR3 extends over 15 amino acids. Trimming took off 6 bases at V and 4 bases at J, with 18 bases between the two ends. The CDR3 here is CASRPGGGGRYGYTF. As DNA, the CDR3 is TGTGCCAGCAGACCCGGAGGGGGGGGACGCTATGGCTACACCTTC.

CDR3 sequence (DNA): TGTGCCAGTAGGGGGACAGGTTCAACTAATGAAAAACTGTTTTTT. As protein: CASRGTGSTNEKLFF. The chain is built from TRBV19 and TRBJ1-4; 8 positions match TRBD1. V shed 6 bases, J shed 0 bases, and the junction held 3 bases outside the gene matches. This CDR3 contains 15 residues. Looked up from germline, CDR1 is LNHDA and CDR2 is SQIVND (reference sequence).

The sample holds a few counts of this clonotype. The genes are TRBV10-3 and TRBJ1-4; no definite D call. The CDR3 is 13 amino acids. Trimming pared 8 bases from V and 3 bases from J, leaving 10 bases between. Germline assignment: CDR1 ENHRY and CDR2 SYGVKD. The CDR3 bases are TGTGCCATCGGGCCAGACCCTAATGAAAAACTGTTTTTT. Translation: CAIGPDPNEKLFF.

This clonotype came up a few times. The rearrangement joins TRBV6-5 to TRBJ2-4; TRBD1 matches at 10 bases. After removal of 4 bases from V and 3 bases from J, the junction contained 3 bases not matched to a gene. The CDR3 contains 15 residues. Germline V gene lookup returns CDR1 MNHEY and CDR2 SVGAGI. DNA for the CDR3: TGTGCCAGCAGTTCCGGACAGGGGGGCAAAAACATTCAGTACTTC. It yields the protein CASSSGQGGKNIQYF.

The chain carries TRBV24-1 and TRBJ2-1; 13 bases map to TRBD2. The ends lost 11 bases at V and 5 bases at J; junction bases unmatched: 11. CDR3 length equals 16 residues. Germline V gives CDR1 KGHDR, CDR2 SFDVKD. The CDR3 DNA reads TGTGCCAGTACAGACGTGGGGACTAGCGGGAACAATGAGCAGTTCTTC. Translating it yields CASTDVGTSGNNEQFF.

This clonotype turned up a few times. V usage is TRBV15 and J usage is TRBJ2-1, with a tentative D call TRBD1 (6 bases). Germline values: CDR1 LNHNV, CDR2 YYDKDF (reference sequence). The CDR3 covers 15 residues. V lost 0 bases and J 1 base, leaving 7 bases between the germline ends. Written as DNA, the CDR3 is TGTGCCACCAGCAGAGATGGGACATCCTACAATGAGCAGTTCTTC. Translated, it gives CATSRDGTSYNEQFF.

This clonotype showed up many times. The rearrangement joins TRBV21-1 to TRBJ1-1. TRBV21-1 is a known pseudogene. This CDR3 is 14 amino acids long. The CDR3 reads CASSRGRVNTEAFF. CDR3 DNA: TGTGCCAGCAGCAGAGGGCGAGTGAACACTGAAGCTTTCTTT.

The CDR3: CASRLTGIQETQYF. The CDR3 nucleotides are TGTGCCAGCAGATTAACAGGGATCCAAGAGACCCAGTACTTC. This sequence joins TRBV11-2 and TRBJ2-5; perhaps TRBD1 as D (6 bases). The germline CDR1 and CDR2 sequences are SGHAT and FQNNGV. The CDR3 covers 14 residues. V was clipped by 6 bases and J by 1 base, with 12 bases between them.

This clonotype was observed a handful of times. V usage is TRBV7-2 and J usage is TRBJ2-7; 10 bases line up with TRBD2. Germline CDR1 SGHTA, CDR2 FQGNSA. The ends lost 1 base at V and 4 bases at J; junction bases unmatched: 4. CDR3 length equals 15 residues. The CDR3 is CASSLGGLALYEQYF. In nucleotides, the CDR3 is TGTGCCAGCAGCTTAGGGGGACTAGCGTTGTACGAGCAGTACTTC.

This clonotype has at least ten counts. V and J are TRBV2 and TRBJ2-3; D possibly corresponds to TRBD1 (5 bases). V was clipped by 0 bases and J by 14 bases, with 9 bases between them. This CDR3 is 11 amino acids long. The germline V gene has CDR1 SNHLY and CDR2 FYNNEI. CDR3 amino acids: CASSEAHRRYF. CDR3 coding DNA: TGTGCCAGCAGTGAAGCCCACAGGCGGTATTTT.

The sample holds a few counts of this clonotype. This rearrangement joins TRBV18 to TRBJ2-3, with 7 nucleotides matching TRBD2. CDR1 KGHSH and CDR2 LQKENI come from the germline V gene. Losses at the gene ends were 1 base for V and 0 bases for J; bases not matched to a gene: 10. The CDR3 spans 18 residues. The CDR3 is CASSPLGLAGVSTDTQYF. CDR3 DNA sequence: TGTGCCAGCTCACCACTAGGCCTGGCGGGAGTGAGCACAGATACGCAGTATTTT.

This chain connects TRBV24-1 to TRBJ2-3, with D tentatively TRBD1 (6 bases). V was trimmed by 0 bases and J by 8 bases, leaving 11 bases between them. The CDR3 runs to 14 residues. The germline V gene encodes CDR1 KGHDR and CDR2 SFDVKD. CDR3: CATSDLGGAGTQYF. Here the CDR3 DNA reads TGTGCCACCAGTGATTTGGGGGGCGCAGGTACGCAGTATTTT.

This clonotype was counted between two and nine times. The chain couples TRBV15 to TRBJ2-1, with D unclear. The CDR3 has 13 residues. CDR1 and CDR2 from the germline V gene are LNHNV and YYDKDF (reference sequence). V dropped 5 bases and J dropped 4 bases, with 9 bases sitting between them. Written as DNA, the CDR3 is TGTGCCACCAGCCCCTGGGGATACAATGAGCAGTTCTTC. It translates to CATSPWGYNEQFF.

The chain uses TRBV19 and TRBJ2-1, with D tentatively TRBD1 or TRBD2 (5 bases each). This CDR3 is 11 amino acids long. Germline values: CDR1 LNHDA, CDR2 SQIVND (reference sequence). V was cut by 3 bases and J by 13 bases, with 10 bases left in between. Here the CDR3 DNA reads TGTGCCAGTAGTATGGGGGTGGGACAGTTCTTC. Translated, it gives CASSMGVGQFF.

The chain recombines TRBV4-1 with TRBJ2-7; D is unresolved. Germline assignment: CDR1 MGHRA and CDR2 YSYEKL. V lost 2 bases to trimming and J lost 7 bases, with 18 bases between them. The CDR3 has 15 amino acids. In DNA, the CDR3 is TGCGCCAGCAGCCAACCTAGGCTGGTATGGGATGAGCAGTACTTC. The encoded protein is CASSQPRLVWDEQYF.

This clonotype occurred a few times. V usage is TRBV15 and J usage is TRBJ2-1, with D possibly matching TRBD1 (5 bases). CDR3 length: 14 amino acids. V was clipped by 4 bases and J by 10 bases, with 17 bases between them. CDR1 is LNHNV, CDR2 YYDKDF, per germline (reference sequence). The CDR3 is CATSKGAAGIEQFF. The CDR3 bases are TGTGCCACCAGCAAAGGGGCGGCTGGCATCGAGCAGTTCTTC.

Details on this clonotype: Given a much more abundant clone one base away, this may be a read error. The V gene is TRBV29-1, the J gene TRBJ1-2, with unresolved D. Germline values: CDR1 SQVTM, CDR2 ANQGSEA. This CDR3 spans 16 amino acids. The CDR3 coding sequence is TGCAGCGTTGACCTCTTGTCCGTCGGGTTCAACTATTGCTACACCTTC. Its protein is CSVDLLSVGFNYCYTF.

This clonotype was detected only a few times. The chain is built from TRBV24-1 and TRBJ2-3; D possibly corresponds to TRBD2 (5 bases). CDR3 size: 16 residues. The V end was cut by 4 bases, the J end by 2 bases, with 15 bases between. Looked up from germline, CDR1 is KGHDR and CDR2 is SFDVKD. The CDR3 sequence is CATSDPLAPHTDTQYF. DNA of the CDR3: TGTGCCACCAGTGACCCTCTAGCCCCCCACACAGATACGCAGTATTTT.

This clonotype has at least ten counts. The chain carries TRBV3-1 and TRBJ2-1, with D unresolved. V was shortened by 1 base and J by 6 bases, with 4 bases between the two germline ends. CDR1 is LGHDT, CDR2 YNNKEL, per germline (reference sequence). The CDR3 is 12 amino acids. Here the CDR3 reads CASSQGANEQFF. CDR3 bases: TGTGCCAGCAGCCAAGGGGCCAATGAGCAGTTCTTC.

The chain employs TRBV7-2 and TRBJ2-5, with 11 bases lining up with TRBD2. With V trimmed by 5 bases and J by 4 bases, 12 bases remained unmatched. CDR1 and CDR2 from the germline V gene are SGHTA and FQGNSA. The CDR3 has 17 amino acids. The CDR3 DNA reads TGTGCCAGCAGCCCGCGACTAGCGGGGAAAGGGCGAGAGACCCAGTACTTC. Translation: CASSPRLAGKGRETQYF. Full variable domain (remainder filled in from reference TRBV7-2 and TRBJ2-5): GAGVSQSPSNKVTEKGKDVELRCDPISGHTALYWYRQSLGQGLEFLIYFQGNSAPDKSGLPSDRFSAERTGGSVSTLTIQRTQQEDSAVYLCASSPRLAGKGRETQYFGPGTRLLVL.

The chain employs TRBV30 and TRBJ2-5; 8 nucleotides agree with TRBD1. With the DNA end fitting TRBJ2-4 better, the J assignment may be wrong. There are 14 residues in the CDR3. Per germline, CDR1 GTSNPN and CDR2 SVGIG (reference sequence). CDR3 in amino acids: CAWSPGQGKNIQYF. In DNA form, the CDR3 reads TGTGCCTGGAGCCCTGGACAGGGCAAAAACATTCAGTACTTC.

V gene TRBV7-9 combines with J gene TRBJ1-1; D is unresolved. V was cut by 7 bases and J by 10 bases, with 13 bases left in between. Germline-derived CDR1 and CDR2 are SEHNR and FQNEAQ (reference sequence). The CDR3 is 11 amino acids. The DNA of the CDR3 is TGTGCCAGCACCCCGGCCCTGGGAGCTTTCTTT. This encodes CASTPALGAFF.

The chain's CDR3 is CASKATGGGYNEQYF. CDR3 in DNA: TGTGCCAGCAAAGCGACAGGGGGCGGATACAATGAGCAGTACTTC. The chain carries TRBV27 and TRBJ2-7; 10 bases are shared with TRBD1. The length of the CDR3 is 15 residues. The germline CDR1 and CDR2 sequences are MNHEY and SMNVEV (reference sequence). The V gene end was trimmed by 7 bases and the J gene end by 7 bases; junction bases not matched to a gene: 13.

This chain links TRBV10-3 with TRBJ1-5; 10 bases align to TRBD1. Trimming removed 6 bases from V and 1 base from J; junction bases left unmatched: 3. The CDR3 runs to 15 residues. In germline, CDR1 is ENHRY, CDR2 SYGVKD. CDR3 in DNA: TGTGCCATCAGCGGGGGACAGGGGAGCAATCAGCCCCAGCATTTT. Protein product: CAISGGQGSNQPQHF.

The chain links TRBV28 to TRBJ2-7, with D perhaps matching TRBD1 or TRBD2 (5 bases each). The CDR3 runs 14 residues. The V gene lost 4 bases and the J gene lost 3 bases, with 13 bases spanning the gap. The germline gives CDR1 MDHEN, CDR2 SYDVKM. CDR3 sequence (DNA): TGTGCCAGCAGTTCATGGGACGGCCACTACGAGCAGTACTTC. Translation gives CASSSWDGHYEQYF.

This chain uses TRBV10-3 with TRBJ1-1; 11 nucleotides agree with TRBD1. Germline lookup yields CDR1 ENHRY and CDR2 SYGVKD. The CDR3 consists of 20 residues. J was trimmed by 3 bases and V by 10 bases; bases with no gene match: 25. CDR3 sequence: CATKRGTGGIELILDTEAFF. DNA for the CDR3: TGTGCCACCAAGAGGGGGACAGGGGGGATTGAACTGATTCTAGACACTGAAGCTTTCTTT.

The chain carries TRBV5-1 and TRBJ1-6; TRBD1 matches at 7 bases. This CDR3 spans 15 amino acids. V dropped 0 bases and J dropped 5; count of bases not matched to a gene: 2. Per germline, CDR1 SGHRS and CDR2 YFSETQ. The CDR3 nucleotides read TGCGCCAGCAGCTTGGCGGGACAGAATAATTCACCCCTCCACTTT. This encodes CASSLAGQNNSPLHF.

The chain carries TRBV4-2 and TRBJ1-1, with 10 positions matching TRBD1. The CDR3 covers 15 residues. Germline V gene data show CDR1 as LGHNA and CDR2 as YNFKEQ. Unmatched junction bases numbered 4, after V lost 3 bases and J lost 3 bases. This CDR3 is CASSHSDRGYTEAFF. For the CDR3, the DNA is TGTGCCAGCAGCCACTCGGACAGGGGGTACACTGAAGCTTTCTTT.